This TCR beta chain was identified in a study of blood T cell repertoires in COVID-19. Overall study: The analysed material was cDNA or gDNA that came from T cells, B-cell-depleted T cells, or PBMCs.

Method: immunoSEQ multiplex PCR; TCRdb's copy keeps in-frame clones and lacks some. The sample holds 9,000 to 15,000 clones, 70% to 85% seen once. The germline CDR1 and CDR2 sequences are ENHRY and SYGVKD. Trimming took 8 bases from V and 4 from J, leaving 17 bases between them. CDR3 size: 14 residues. This clonotype was sampled from a man aged 55 to 70 with COVID-19, enrolled during active disease. Specimen: peripheral blood. The V and J genes are TRBV10-3 and TRBJ1-2; no clear D gene. CDR3 in amino acids: CAISVLSTIYGYTF. The CDR3 DNA is TGTGCCATCTCAGTCCTCTCCACTATCTATGGCTACACCTTC.